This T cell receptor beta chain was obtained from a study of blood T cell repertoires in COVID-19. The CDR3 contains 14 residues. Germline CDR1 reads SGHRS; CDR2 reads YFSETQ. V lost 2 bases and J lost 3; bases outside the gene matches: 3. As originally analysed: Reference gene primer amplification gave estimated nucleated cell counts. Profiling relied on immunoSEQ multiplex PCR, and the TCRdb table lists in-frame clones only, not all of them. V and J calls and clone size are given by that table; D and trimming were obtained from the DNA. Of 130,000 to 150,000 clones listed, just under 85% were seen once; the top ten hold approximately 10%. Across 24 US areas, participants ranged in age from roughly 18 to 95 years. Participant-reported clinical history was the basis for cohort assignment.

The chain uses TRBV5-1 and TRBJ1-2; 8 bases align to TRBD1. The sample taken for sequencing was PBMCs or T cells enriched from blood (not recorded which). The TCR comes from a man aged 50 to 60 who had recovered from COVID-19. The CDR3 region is CASSLGQGDYGYTF. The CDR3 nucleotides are TGCGCCAGCAGCTTAGGACAGGGAGACTATGGCTACACCTTC.